This TCR beta chain appears in the sequencing data of a study of shared clonotypes between healthy human individuals. Findings of the study overall: The study found lower generation probabilities in non-shared clonotypes than in those shared by all four donors. Clonotype sharing among donors was thought likely to change with sequencing depth.

Remarks on this clone: Antigen specificity is unknown.

The investigators split CD4+ cells into a CD45RA+ naive subset and a CD45RA-negative memory subset. CDR3 length: 16 residues. The germline V and J ends were trimmed by 7 bases and 0 bases, with 19 bases remaining between them. Germline values: CDR1 MDHEN, CDR2 SYDVKM. Sequencing was at deep level. Using immunoSEQ multiplex PCR, the repertoire was profiled, and TCRdb retains in-frame clones only, with some absent. There are approximately 1,000,000 clones in the sample; around 77% occur only once, and 0.7% to 0.95% lies in the top ten. Sequencing used memory CD4+ T cells from PBMCs. The sample's subset: CD45RA-negative fraction. The TCR was taken from a man aged 18 to 35 in good health. Some clones in this sample may be carry-over from other donors' samples. J is TRBJ2-7 and V is TRBV28; the D gene is possibly TRBD1 (7 bases). The CDR3 region is CASTTAGQLGSYEQYF. The CDR3 DNA reads as TGTGCCAGCACTACCGCGGGACAGCTGGGCTCCTACGAGCAGTACTTC. Looking up the rest from reference TRBV28 and TRBJ2-7 gives the full variable domain: DVKVTQSSRYLVKRTGEKVFLECVQDMDHENMFWYRQDPGLGLRLIYFSYDVKMKEKGDIPEGYSVSREKKERFSLILESASTNQTSMYLCASTTAGQLGSYEQYFGPGTRLTVT.